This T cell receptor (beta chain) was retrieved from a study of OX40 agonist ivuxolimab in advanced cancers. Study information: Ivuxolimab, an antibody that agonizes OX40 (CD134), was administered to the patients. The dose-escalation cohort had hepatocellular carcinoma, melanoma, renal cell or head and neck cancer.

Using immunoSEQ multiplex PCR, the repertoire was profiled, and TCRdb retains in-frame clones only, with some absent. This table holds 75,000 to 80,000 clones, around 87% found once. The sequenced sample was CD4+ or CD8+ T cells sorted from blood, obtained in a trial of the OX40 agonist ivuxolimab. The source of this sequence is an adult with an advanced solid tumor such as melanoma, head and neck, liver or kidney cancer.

The CDR3 DNA reads TGCAGTGCCGCCCACTATGGCTACACCTTC. It yields the protein CSAAHYGYTF. The rearrangement joins TRBV20-1 to TRBJ1-2; D gene unclear. The CDR3 covers 10 residues. Germline V lookup: CDR1 DFQATT, CDR2 SNEGSKA (reference sequence). Trimming left V 6 bases short and J 3 bases short, with 5 bases between.